This T cell receptor (beta chain) comes out of a study of STAT3 mutations in large granular lymphocyte leukemia. The study, taken as a whole, reports: In several patients, dominant TCR clone burden exceeded STAT3 mutant burden, suggesting STAT3 mutation arose secondarily. Treatment regimens differed across patients between samplings. Every T-LGLL patient had at least one immunodominant TCRbeta clonotype.

The method was immunoSEQ multiplex PCR; TCRdb's version includes in-frame clones alone and lacks a portion of them. The profile shows 30,000 to 40,000 clones, around 87% of them singletons. The CDR3 has 12 amino acids. V lost 4 bases and J lost 9, with 13 bases in between. The V gene's germline CDR1 is MNHEY and CDR2 SMNVEV (reference sequence). In the case of this clone: No antigen is known for it.

This TCR was sampled from a man in his fifties or sixties with T-cell large granular lymphocyte leukemia. Some clones in this sample may be carry-over from other donors' samples. Source material: peripheral blood mononuclear cells. The chain employs TRBV27 and TRBJ2-7; possibly TRBD1 or TRBD2 for D (5 bases each). Here the CDR3 reads CASSSGRGGQYF. CDR3 coding DNA: TGTGCCAGCAGTTCGGGAAGGGGCGGGCAGTACTTC.